Described below is a single T cell receptor beta chain sequence and its context. This sample was included in a study of glioma-infiltrating T cells after dendritic cell vaccination. As for time point: after dendritic cell vaccination, including at tumor progression/relapse. CDR1 is SGHRS, CDR2 YFSETQ, per germline. V shed 0 bases and J 4 bases; nucleotides not matched to a gene: 3. This CDR3 is 14 amino acids long. The PCR used 60 V beta and 13 J beta primers. Using immunoSEQ multiplex PCR, the repertoire was profiled, and TCRdb retains in-frame clones only, with some absent. The sample holds about 76,000 clones, more than 75% seen once.

The sample consisted of blood, taken after dendritic cell vaccination. The TCR originated in a human donor with glioblastoma. J is TRBJ1-2 and V is TRBV5-1, with TRBD1 matching 7 bases. Written as DNA, the CDR3 is TGCGCCAGCAGCTTGGCGGCAGGGGGCTATGGCTACACCTTC. It is translated as CASSLAAGGYGYTF.